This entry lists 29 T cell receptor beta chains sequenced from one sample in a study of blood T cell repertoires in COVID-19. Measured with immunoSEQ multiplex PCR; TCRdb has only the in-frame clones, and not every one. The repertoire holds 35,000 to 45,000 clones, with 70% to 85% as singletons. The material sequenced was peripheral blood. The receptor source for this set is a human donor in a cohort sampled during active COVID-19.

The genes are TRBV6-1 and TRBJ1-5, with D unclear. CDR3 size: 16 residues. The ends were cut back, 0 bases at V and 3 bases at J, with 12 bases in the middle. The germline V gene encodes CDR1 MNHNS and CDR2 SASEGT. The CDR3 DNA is TGTGCCAGCAGTGAAGCATGGAGCACCTCCAATCAGCCCCAGCATTTT. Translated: CASSEAWSTSNQPQHF.

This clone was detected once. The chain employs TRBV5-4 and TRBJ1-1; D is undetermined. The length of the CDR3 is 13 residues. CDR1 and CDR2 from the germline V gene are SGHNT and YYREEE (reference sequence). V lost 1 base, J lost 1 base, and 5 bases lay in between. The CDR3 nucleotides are TGTGCCAGCAGCTTGCCGGGGAACACTGAAGCTTTCTTT. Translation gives CASSLPGNTEAFF. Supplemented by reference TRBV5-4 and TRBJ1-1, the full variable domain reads ETGVTQSPTHLIKTRGQQVTLRCSSQSGHNTVSWYQQALGQGPQFIFQYYREEENGRGNFPPRFSGLQFPNYSSELNVNALELDDSALYLCASSLPGNTEAFFGQGTRLTVV.

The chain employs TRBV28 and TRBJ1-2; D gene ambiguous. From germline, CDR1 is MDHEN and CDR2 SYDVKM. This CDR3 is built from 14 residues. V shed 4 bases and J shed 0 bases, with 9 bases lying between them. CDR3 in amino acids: CASSYPWPNYGYTF. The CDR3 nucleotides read TGTGCCAGCAGTTACCCGTGGCCTAACTATGGCTACACCTTC.

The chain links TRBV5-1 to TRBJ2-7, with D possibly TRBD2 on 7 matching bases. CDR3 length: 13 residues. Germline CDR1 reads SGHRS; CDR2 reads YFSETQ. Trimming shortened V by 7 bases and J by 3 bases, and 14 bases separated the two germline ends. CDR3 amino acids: CASGLGGVYEQYF. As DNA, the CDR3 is TGCGCCAGCGGCCTAGGGGGGGTCTACGAGCAGTACTTC.

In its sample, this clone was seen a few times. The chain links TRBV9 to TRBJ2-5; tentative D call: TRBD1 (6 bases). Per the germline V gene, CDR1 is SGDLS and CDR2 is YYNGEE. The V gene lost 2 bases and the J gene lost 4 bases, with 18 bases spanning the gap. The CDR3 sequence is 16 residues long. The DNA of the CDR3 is TGTGCCAGCAGCGTCGAAGGGGGTTTTTCGGGAGAGACCCAGTACTTC. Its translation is CASSVEGGFSGETQYF.

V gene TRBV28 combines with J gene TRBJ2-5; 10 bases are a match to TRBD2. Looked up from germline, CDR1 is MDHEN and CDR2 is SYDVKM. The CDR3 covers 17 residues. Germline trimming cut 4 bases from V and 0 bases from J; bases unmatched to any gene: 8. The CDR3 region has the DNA TGTGCCAGCAGTTACACCCGTAGCGGGGGGAACCAAGAGACCCAGTACTTC. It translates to CASSYTRSGGNQETQYF.

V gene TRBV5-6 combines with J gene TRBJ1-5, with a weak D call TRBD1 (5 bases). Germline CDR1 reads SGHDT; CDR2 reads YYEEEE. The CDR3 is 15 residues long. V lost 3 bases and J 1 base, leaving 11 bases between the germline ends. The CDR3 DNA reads TGTGCCAGCAGCTGGGGGGGTTACAGCAATCAGCCCCAGCATTTT. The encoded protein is CASSWGGYSNQPQHF.

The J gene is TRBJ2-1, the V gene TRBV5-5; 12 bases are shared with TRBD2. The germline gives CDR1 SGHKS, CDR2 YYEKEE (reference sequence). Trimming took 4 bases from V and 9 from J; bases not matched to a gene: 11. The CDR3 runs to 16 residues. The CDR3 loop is CASSAFLAGGRGEQFF. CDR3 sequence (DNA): TGTGCCAGCAGCGCATTCCTAGCGGGGGGGCGAGGTGAGCAGTTCTTC.

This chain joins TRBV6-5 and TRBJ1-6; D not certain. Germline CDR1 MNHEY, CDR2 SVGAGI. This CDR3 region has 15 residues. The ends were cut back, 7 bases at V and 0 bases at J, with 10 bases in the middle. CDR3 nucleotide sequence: TGTGCCAGCAAGCGCAGTAACTCCTATAATTCACCCCTCCACTTT. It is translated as CASKRSNSYNSPLHF.

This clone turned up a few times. The DNA of the CDR3 is TGTGCCAGCAGCGTAGAGGGACAGCCAAAAAACATTCAGTACTTC. Residues: CASSVEGQPKNIQYF. The V call is TRBV9, the J call TRBJ2-4; 7 bases agree with TRBD1. After removal of 0 bases from V and 4 bases from J, the junction contained 4 bases not matched to a gene. The CDR3 consists of 15 residues. Per germline, CDR1 SGDLS and CDR2 YYNGEE.

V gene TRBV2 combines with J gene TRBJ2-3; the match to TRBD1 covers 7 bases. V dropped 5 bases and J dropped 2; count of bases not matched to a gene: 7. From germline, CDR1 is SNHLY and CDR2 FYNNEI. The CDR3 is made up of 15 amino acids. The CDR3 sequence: CASSWDRAATDTQYF. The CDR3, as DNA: TGTGCCAGCAGTTGGGACAGAGCAGCCACAGATACGCAGTATTTT.

The CDR3, as DNA: TGTGCCAGCAGCTCCAAATCGGACAGGGGGCTATTGGGCTATGGCTACACCTTC. Translation: CASSSKSDRGLLGYGYTF. The chain is built from TRBV7-6 and TRBJ1-2; 11 bases fit TRBD1. CDR3 length equals 18 residues. The V gene's germline CDR1 is SGHVS and CDR2 FNYEAQ. The V and J ends lost 4 bases and 4 bases, in that order; junction bases with no gene match: 14.

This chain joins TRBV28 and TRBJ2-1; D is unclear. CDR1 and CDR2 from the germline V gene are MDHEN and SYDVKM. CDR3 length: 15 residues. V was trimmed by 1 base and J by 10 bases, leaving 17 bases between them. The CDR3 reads CASSLFSAQTREQFF. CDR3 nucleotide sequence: TGTGCCAGCAGTTTATTCTCGGCCCAGACTCGGGAGCAGTTCTTC.

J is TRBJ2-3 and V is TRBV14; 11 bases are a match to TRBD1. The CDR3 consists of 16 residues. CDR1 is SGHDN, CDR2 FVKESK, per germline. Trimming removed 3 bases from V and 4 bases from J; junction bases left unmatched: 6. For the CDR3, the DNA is TGTGCCAGCAGCCACTGGACAGGGGGCATGTCAGATACGCAGTATTTT. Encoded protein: CASSHWTGGMSDTQYF.

CDR3 loop: CASSYSGGETQYF. The CDR3 region has the DNA TGTGCCAGCAGCTACAGCGGGGGAGAGACCCAGTACTTC. The V call is TRBV7-3, the J call TRBJ2-5, with TRBD2 matching over 8 bases. This CDR3 region has 13 residues. Germline CDR1 and CDR2: SGHTA and FQGTGA. V shed 4 bases, J shed 4 bases, and the junction held 2 bases outside the gene matches.

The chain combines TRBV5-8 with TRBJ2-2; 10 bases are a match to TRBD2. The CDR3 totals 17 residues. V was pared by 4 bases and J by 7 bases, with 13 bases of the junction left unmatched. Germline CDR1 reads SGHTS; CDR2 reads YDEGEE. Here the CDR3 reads CASSVQPSGGAFGELFF. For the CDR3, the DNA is TGTGCCAGCAGCGTACAACCAAGCGGGGGGGCGTTCGGGGAGCTGTTTTTT.

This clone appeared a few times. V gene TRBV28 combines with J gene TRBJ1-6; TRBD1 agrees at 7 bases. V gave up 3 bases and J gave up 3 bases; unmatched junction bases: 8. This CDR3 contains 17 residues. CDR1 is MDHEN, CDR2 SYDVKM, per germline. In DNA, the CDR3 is TGTGCCAGCAGTTTTTTTATCGGACAGGACTATAATTCACCCCTCCACTTT. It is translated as CASSFFIGQDYNSPLHF.

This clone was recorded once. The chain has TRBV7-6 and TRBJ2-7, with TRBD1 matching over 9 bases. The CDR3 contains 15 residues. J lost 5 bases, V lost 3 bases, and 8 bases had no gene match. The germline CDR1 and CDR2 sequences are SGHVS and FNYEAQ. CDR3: CASSLTGTGSHEQYF. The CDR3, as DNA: TGTGCCAGCAGCTTGACCGGGACAGGGTCCCACGAGCAGTACTTC.

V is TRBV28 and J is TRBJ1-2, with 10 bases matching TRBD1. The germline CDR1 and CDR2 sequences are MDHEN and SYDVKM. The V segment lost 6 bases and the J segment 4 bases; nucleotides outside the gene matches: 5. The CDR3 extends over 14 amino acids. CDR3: CASSLTGGRYGYTF. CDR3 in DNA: TGTGCCAGCAGCCTGACAGGGGGCCGCTATGGCTACACCTTC.

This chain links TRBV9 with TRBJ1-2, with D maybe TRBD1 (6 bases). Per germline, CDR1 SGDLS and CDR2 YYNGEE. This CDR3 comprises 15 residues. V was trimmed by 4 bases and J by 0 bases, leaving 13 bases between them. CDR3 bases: TGTGCCAGCAGCCTCAGGGGCACAGCTAACTATGGCTACACCTTC. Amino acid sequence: CASSLRGTANYGYTF. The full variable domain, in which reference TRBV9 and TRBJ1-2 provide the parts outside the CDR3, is DSGVTQTPKHLITATGQRVTLRCSPRSGDLSVYWYQQSLDQGLQFLIQYYNGEERAKGNILERFSAQQFPDLHSELNLSSLELGDSALYFCASSLRGTANYGYTFGSGTRLTVV.

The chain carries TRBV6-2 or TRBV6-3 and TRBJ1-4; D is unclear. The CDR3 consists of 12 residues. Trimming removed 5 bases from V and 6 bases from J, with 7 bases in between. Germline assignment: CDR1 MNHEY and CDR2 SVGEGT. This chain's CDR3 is CASSARDEKLFF. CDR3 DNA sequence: TGTGCCAGCAGTGCGAGGGATGAAAAACTGTTTTTT.

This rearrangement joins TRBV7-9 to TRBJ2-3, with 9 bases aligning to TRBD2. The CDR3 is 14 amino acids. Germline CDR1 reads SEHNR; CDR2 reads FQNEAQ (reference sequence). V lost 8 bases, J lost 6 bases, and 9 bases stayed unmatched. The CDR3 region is CASSERGAGDTQYF. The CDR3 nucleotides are TGTGCCAGCTCGGAGCGGGGGGCCGGGGATACGCAGTATTTT.

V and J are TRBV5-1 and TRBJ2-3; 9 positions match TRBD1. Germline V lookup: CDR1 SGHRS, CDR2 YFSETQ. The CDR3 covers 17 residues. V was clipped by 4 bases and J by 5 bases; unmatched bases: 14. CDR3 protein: CASSGGGTGLSGDTQYF. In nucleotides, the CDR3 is TGCGCCAGCAGCGGTGGGGGGACAGGGTTAAGTGGAGATACGCAGTATTTT.

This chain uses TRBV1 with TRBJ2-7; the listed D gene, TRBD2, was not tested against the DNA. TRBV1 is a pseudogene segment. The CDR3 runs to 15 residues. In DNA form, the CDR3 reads TGCACCAGCAGCCAAGATTTGAGGGCCTCAGGCGAGCAGTACTTC. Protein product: CTSSQDLRASGEQYF.

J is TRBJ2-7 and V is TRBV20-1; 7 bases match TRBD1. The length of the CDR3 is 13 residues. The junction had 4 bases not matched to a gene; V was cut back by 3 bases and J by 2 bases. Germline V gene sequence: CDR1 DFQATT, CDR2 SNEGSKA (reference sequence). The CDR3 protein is CSASPGTAYEQYF. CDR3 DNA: TGCAGTGCTAGTCCGGGGACAGCCTACGAGCAGTACTTC.

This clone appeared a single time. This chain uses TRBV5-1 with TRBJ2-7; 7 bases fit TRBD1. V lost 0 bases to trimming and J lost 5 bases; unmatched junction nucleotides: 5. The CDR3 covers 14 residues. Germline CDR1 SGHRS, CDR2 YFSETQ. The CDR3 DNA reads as TGCGCCAGCAGCTTGGCCAACCAGGGGGACGAGCAGTACTTC. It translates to CASSLANQGDEQYF.

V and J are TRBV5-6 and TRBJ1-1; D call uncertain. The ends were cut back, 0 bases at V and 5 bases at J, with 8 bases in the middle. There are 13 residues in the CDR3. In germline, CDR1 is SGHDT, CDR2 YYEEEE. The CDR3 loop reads CASSLAGVTEAFF. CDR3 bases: TGTGCCAGCAGCTTGGCCGGGGTAACTGAAGCTTTCTTT.

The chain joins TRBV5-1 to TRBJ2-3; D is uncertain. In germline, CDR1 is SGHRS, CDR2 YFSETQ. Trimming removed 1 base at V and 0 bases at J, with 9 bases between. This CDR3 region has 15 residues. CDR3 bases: TGCGCCAGCAGCTTGAACTGGGCGAGCACAGATACGCAGTATTTT. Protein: CASSLNWASTDTQYF.

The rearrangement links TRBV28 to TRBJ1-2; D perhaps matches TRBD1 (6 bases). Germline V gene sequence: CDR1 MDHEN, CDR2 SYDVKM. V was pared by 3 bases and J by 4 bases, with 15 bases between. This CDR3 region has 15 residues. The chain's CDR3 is CASSLSRGIGYGYTF. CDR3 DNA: TGTGCCAGCAGTTTGTCTAGGGGGATAGGCTATGGCTACACCTTC.